This TCR beta chain was captured in a study of vaccination effects on CD4 cells after COVID-19. Turning to the study itself: Two doses of BNT162b2 or mRNA-1273 vaccine were administered to participants. Study-wide results and caveats: Common cold coronaviruses were cross-recognized by only 1 of 255 vaccine-induced clones in healthy vaccinees. Substantial clonal contraction characterized both infection- and vaccine-induced clones late after vaccination.

The CDR3 is 14 residues long. Germline CDR1 and CDR2: WNHNN and SYGVQD (reference sequence). V was pared by 6 bases and J by 0 bases, with 8 bases between. Points on this clone: The antigen is undetermined.

CD4+ T cells specific for antigen were expanded with viral peptide pools by the ViraFEST assay before sequencing. Cultured cells yielded isolated CD4+ T cells after approximately nine days. No vaccinee had earlier SARS-CoV-2 infection, and nucleocapsid antibodies were negative. Days 3 and 7 were when half the medium was replaced with IL-2 medium. Method: immunoSEQ multiplex PCR; TCRdb's copy keeps in-frame clones and lacks some. This sample yields around 79,000 clones, of which over 70% are seen a single time; about 10% belongs to the top ten. This chain uses TRBV10-1 with TRBJ2-2; tentatively, D is TRBD1 (5 bases). This receptor was taken from a human donor who received a COVID-19 vaccine. Sequenced here: CD4+ T cells from PBMCs cultured with SARS-CoV-2 spike peptides, sampled before COVID-19 vaccination. DNA for the CDR3: TGCGCCAGCAGCAGGGCCTCGAACACCGGGGAGCTGTTTTTT. The encoded protein is CASSRASNTGELFF.